This TCR beta chain stems from a study of neurological immune-mediated disorders. As for the cDNA, it was generated by 5'RACE with 10-nucleotide random UMIs. Using its own MiXCR run on the 5' RACE reads, TCRdb lists one record per CDR3 protein. The sample includes some 28,000 distinct CDR3 sequences, about 6.2% of them seen just once. Per germline, CDR1 SGDLS and CDR2 YYNGEE. The V and J ends lost 2 bases and 1 base respectively, with 9 bases between them. This CDR3 contains 14 residues. By sample fraction, this clonotype is medium-sized. The receptor comes from a woman between 45 and 65 years old in good health. Material for sequencing was PBMCs. The chain is built from TRBV9 and TRBJ1-1; D is unresolved. Written as DNA, the CDR3 is TGTGCCAGCAGCGTTGCAGGCGGGAACACTGAAGCTTTCTTT. Protein: CASSVAGGNTEAFF.